This T cell receptor beta chain was identified during a study of blood T cell repertoires in COVID-19. Overall study context: From T cells, B-cell-depleted T cells, or PBMCs came the material, which was cDNA or gDNA.

Only in-frame clones appear in the TCRdb table, and some are missing; sequencing was by immunoSEQ multiplex PCR. The sample lists 110,000 to 150,000 clones, around 79% occurring once. With V trimmed by 2 bases and J by 8 bases, 2 bases remained unmatched. In germline, CDR1 is SNHLY, CDR2 FYNNEI. The CDR3 is 14 amino acids. The sample consisted of peripheral blood. The receptor was isolated from a man aged 45-65 years with active or convalescent COVID-19. This sequence joins TRBV2 and TRBJ2-3; 12 positions agree with TRBD2. CDR3 residues: CASSELAGGGTQYF. The CDR3 DNA sequence: TGTGCCAGCAGTGAACTAGCGGGAGGGGGTACGCAGTATTTT.